The 8 T cell receptor beta chains below all came from one sample that was sequenced in a study of OX40 agonist ivuxolimab in advanced cancers. Sequencing used immunoSEQ multiplex PCR; TCRdb keeps in-frame clones, though not all of them. Among some 80,000 clones listed, approximately 84% were seen once. Sequencing was performed on CD4+ or CD8+ T cells sorted from blood, taken in a trial of the OX40 agonist ivuxolimab. These receptor sequences come from an adult with an advanced solid tumor such as melanoma, head and neck, liver or kidney cancer.

This chain uses TRBV6-1 with TRBJ2-1; D possibly uses TRBD1 or TRBD2 (6 bases each). This CDR3 contains 11 residues. V gave up 5 bases and J gave up 10 bases, with 9 bases separating them. The germline CDR1 and CDR2 sequences are MNHNS and SASEGT. The CDR3 sequence is CASSRGAEQFF. The CDR3 DNA is TGTGCCAGCAGTAGGGGGGCAGAGCAGTTCTTC.

This sequence joins TRBV5-1 and TRBJ2-5; 14 positions match TRBD2. V dropped 2 bases and J dropped 5; count of bases not matched to a gene: 8. Germline lookup yields CDR1 SGHRS and CDR2 YFSETQ. There are 17 residues in the CDR3. CDR3 sequence reads: CASSFWTSGGPGETQYF. CDR3 bases: TGCGCCAGCAGCTTTTGGACTAGCGGGGGGCCCGGGGAGACCCAGTACTTC. The full variable domain, its missing parts supplied by reference TRBV5-1 and TRBJ2-5, is KAGVTQTPRYLIKTRGQQVTLSCSPISGHRSVSWYQQTPGQGLQFLFEYFSETQRNKGNFPGRFSGRQFSNSRSEMNVSTLELGDSALYLCASSFWTSGGPGETQYFGPGTRLLVL.

The DNA of the CDR3 is TGTGCCAGCAGCCTAACAGGGTTAGCCCAAGAGACCCAGTACTTC. This translates into CASSLTGLAQETQYF. The gene calls are TRBV7-2 and TRBJ2-5, with a tentative D call TRBD1 (6 bases). CDR1 and CDR2 (germline): SGHTA, FQGNSA. The V end was cut by 5 bases, the J end by 1 base, with 14 bases between. This CDR3 is 15 amino acids long.

This sequence joins TRBV19 and TRBJ2-7, with D uncertain. Trimming took off 3 bases at V and 2 bases at J, with 11 bases between the two ends. The CDR3 consists of 14 residues. CDR1 and CDR2 (germline): LNHDA, SQIVND (reference sequence). The CDR3 loop reads CASSISREAYEQYF. In nucleotides, the CDR3 is TGTGCCAGTAGTATTTCTAGGGAAGCCTACGAGCAGTACTTC.

This clone was recorded a few times. J is TRBJ1-2 and V is TRBV18; D is unclear. The CDR3 is 12 residues long. CDR1 KGHSH and CDR2 LQKENI come from the germline V gene. With 6 bases removed from V and 0 bases from J, the gap between germline ends came to 5 bases. DNA of the CDR3: TGTGCCAGCTCTGCGACTAACTATGGCTACACCTTC. Encoded protein: CASSATNYGYTF.

The chain links TRBV6-1 to TRBJ2-3; 7 bases are shared with TRBD2. CDR1 is MNHNS and CDR2 is SASEGT in the germline V gene. The CDR3 is made up of 18 amino acids. Germline trimming cut 2 bases from V and 4 bases from J; bases unmatched to any gene: 15. The CDR3 DNA sequence: TGTGCCAGCAGTGAAAGGGCGCTCGGGGGAGGGCCTCCAGATACGCAGTATTTT. Translation: CASSERALGGGPPDTQYF.

In regard to this clone: The same CDR3 also results from other DNA sequences found in this sample. This chain's CDR3 is CASSQDRGYEQYF. The CDR3 region has the DNA TGCGCCAGCAGCCAAGATCGGGGATACGAGCAGTACTTC. The chain employs TRBV4-3 and TRBJ2-7; D may be TRBD2 (5 bases). Germline V lookup: CDR1 LGHNA, CDR2 YSLEER. The CDR3 runs to 13 residues. V was pared by 0 bases and J by 4 bases, with 7 bases between.

The V and J genes are TRBV6-6 and TRBJ1-5; weak D call: TRBD1 (5 bases). CDR3 length: 13 amino acids. Germline CDR1 is MNHNY and CDR2 is SVGAGI (reference sequence). V was pared by 2 bases and J by 5 bases, with 7 bases between. The CDR3 sequence: CASSYQGDQPQHF. CDR3 nucleotides: TGTGCCAGCAGTTACCAGGGCGATCAGCCCCAGCATTTT.